The 29 T cell receptor beta chains listed next were all sequenced from one sample in a study of post-analysis software for immune sequencing data. Study findings and constraints: Controls showed lower frequencies than patients for roughly 5 TRBV segments, and TRBV5-6, TRBV5-1 and TRBV20-1 were among these.

These TCRs are of unknown antigen specificity. Libraries were made from TCR beta cDNA, and they carried unique molecular identifiers. TCRdb re-called the PCR reads through MiXCR, storing one row per CDR3 protein. In the table there are 350,000 to 450,000 distinct CDR3 sequences, 30% to 40% of which are singletons. Sequencing was performed on blood. The receptors shown here come from a girl aged 2-10 years with multiple sclerosis.

V usage is TRBV7-8 and J usage is TRBJ1-2; maybe TRBD1 (5 bases). The CDR3 extends over 15 amino acids. Trimming removed 1 base from V and 1 base from J, with 10 bases in between. Germline CDR1 SGHVS, CDR2 FQNEAQ. This CDR3 is CASSLGGDGNYGYTF. CDR3 sequence (DNA): TGTGCCAGCAGCTTAGGGGGGGACGGTAACTATGGCTACACCTTC. The full variable domain, in which reference TRBV7-8 and TRBJ1-2 provide the parts outside the CDR3, is GAGVSQSPRYKVAKRGQDVALRCDPISGHVSLFWYQQALGQGPEFLTYFQNEAQLDKSGLPSDRFFAERPEGSVSTLKIQRTQQEDSAVYLCASSLGGDGNYGYTFGSGTRLTVV.

DNA of the CDR3: TGTGCCAGCAGCTTAGCCCAGGGGTCGCAGCCCCAGCATTTT. Translation gives CASSLAQGSQPQHF. The chain links TRBV7-9 to TRBJ1-5; D is possibly TRBD1 (6 bases). The CDR3 runs to 14 residues. Germline loops: CDR1 SEHNR, CDR2 FQNEAQ (reference sequence). With 0 bases removed from V and 7 bases from J, the gap between germline ends came to 10 bases.

About this clonotype itself: A read error may be the cause here, since a much bigger clone is one base away. The chain uses TRBV24-1 and TRBJ2-1; 11 positions agree with TRBD2. J lost 5 bases, V lost 11 bases, and 4 bases had no gene match. This CDR3 contains 13 residues. CDR1 is KGHDR and CDR2 is SFDVKD in the germline V gene. CDR3 DNA sequence: TGTGCCAGGGGGACTAGCGGAAACAATGAGCAGTTCTTC. Its protein product is CARGTSGNNEQFF.

As for this clonotype: An end of the junction does not agree with germline; a read error may underlie this. This chain connects TRBV7-9 to TRBJ2-7, with TRBD2 as a possible D gene (5 bases). The germline V gene encodes CDR1 SEHNR and CDR2 FQNEAQ (reference sequence). The CDR3 has 13 amino acids. For the CDR3, the DNA is TGTACCAGCAGCATCCTAACCGGGGACGAGCAGTACTTC. This gives the protein CTSSILTGDEQYF. The full variable domain, completed using reference TRBV7-9 and TRBJ2-7, is DTGVSQNPRHKITKRGQNVTFRCDPISEHNRLYWYRQTLGQGPEFLTYFQNEAQLEKSRLLSDRFSAERPKGSFSTLEIQRTEQGDSAMYLCTSSILTGDEQYFGPGTRLTVT.

The chain has TRBV12-3 or TRBV12-4 and TRBJ2-5, with TRBD2 matching 15 bases. Trimming at V came to 5 bases and at J to 4 bases, leaving 8 bases not matched to a gene. There are 17 residues in the CDR3. The CDR3 loop is CASSAGLAGGPGETQYF. The CDR3 nucleotides read TGTGCCAGCAGTGCCGGACTAGCGGGGGGGCCGGGAGAGACCCAGTACTTC.

This clonotype has just a few counts. The chain recombines TRBV7-9 with TRBJ1-2; 7 bases line up with TRBD1. The germline CDR1 and CDR2 sequences are SEHNR and FQNEAQ (reference sequence). V trimming: 3 bases; J trimming: 3 bases; junction bases outside the gene matches: 1. This CDR3 has 13 residues. The CDR3: CASSFGTDYGYTF. In DNA form, the CDR3 reads TGTGCCAGCAGCTTTGGGACAGACTATGGCTACACCTTC.

This clonotype occurred a few times. The chain employs TRBV20-1 and TRBJ1-1; 11 bases agree with TRBD1. The CDR3 is 17 amino acids. Trimming took 0 bases from V and 6 from J; bases not matched to a gene: 12. CDR1 and CDR2 (germline): DFQATT, SNEGSKA (reference sequence). CDR3 sequence: CSARDRLPWTGGSEAFF. The CDR3, as DNA: TGCAGTGCTAGAGATCGACTGCCGTGGACAGGGGGCTCTGAAGCTTTCTTT.

The chain has TRBV5-6 and TRBJ2-7, with D uncertain. Trimming pared 2 bases from V and 0 bases from J, leaving 9 bases between. Per germline, CDR1 SGHDT and CDR2 YYEEEE. The CDR3 extends over 14 amino acids. The CDR3 DNA is TGTGCCAGCAGCTTAGGGTACAGCTCCTACGAGCAGTACTTC. Its protein product is CASSLGYSSYEQYF.

The CDR3 sequence: CSASLGGGAPNTQYF. Written as DNA, the CDR3 is TGCAGTGCTAGTCTTGGCGGGGGGGCCCCAAATACGCAGTATTTT. This chain connects TRBV20-1 to TRBJ2-3; TRBD2 matches at 9 bases. CDR3 length equals 15 residues. Germline V CDR1 and CDR2: DFQATT, SNEGSKA (reference sequence). V shed 3 bases and J 7 bases; nucleotides not matched to a gene: 11.

In this sample, this clonotype turned up a few times. V gene TRBV6-6 combines with J gene TRBJ2-7; no firm D call. The CDR3 is 12 amino acids. Germline-derived CDR1 and CDR2 are MNHNY and SVGAGI (reference sequence). V shed 0 bases and J shed 3 bases, with 3 bases lying between them. CDR3 protein: CASSYSVYEQYF. CDR3 DNA sequence: TGTGCCAGCAGTTACTCAGTCTACGAGCAGTACTTC.

This clonotype was counted between two and nine times. J is TRBJ1-4 and V is TRBV20-1; a possible D gene is TRBD1 (5 bases). The CDR3 consists of 16 residues. Trimming left V 3 bases short and J 0 bases short, with 14 bases between. The germline gives CDR1 DFQATT, CDR2 SNEGSKA (reference sequence). The CDR3 is CSARGVGVATNEKLFF. Here the CDR3 DNA reads TGCAGTGCTAGGGGGGTAGGGGTCGCAACTAATGAAAAACTGTTTTTT.

This clonotype was observed a handful of times. The V gene is TRBV7-9, the J gene TRBJ2-1; D is perhaps TRBD1 (6 bases). This CDR3 is built from 15 residues. CDR1 is SEHNR and CDR2 is FQNEAQ in the germline V gene (reference sequence). The V gene lost 1 base and the J gene lost 2 bases, with 9 bases spanning the gap. The CDR3 DNA is TGTGCCAGCAGCTTAGAACAGGGAACCTACAATGAGCAGTTCTTC. This translates into CASSLEQGTYNEQFF.

The chain carries TRBV20-1 and TRBJ2-7; D unclear. V shed 4 bases and J shed 6 bases, with 16 bases lying between them. CDR1 and CDR2 (germline): DFQATT, SNEGSKA (reference sequence). CDR3 length: 13 residues. The CDR3 nucleotides are TGCAGTGCTACGGACCTGTCCCCTCGCGAGCAGTACTTC. Translating it yields CSATDLSPREQYF.

Remarks on this clonotype: A much larger clonotype is one base distant, so this may be a read error. The chain combines TRBV28 with TRBJ2-7; tentatively, D is TRBD2 (6 bases). Per germline, CDR1 MDHEN and CDR2 SYDVKM. V gave up 6 bases and J gave up 3 bases, with 15 bases separating them. The CDR3 totals 14 residues. DNA of the CDR3: TGTGCCAGCAGCCGGGAGCAGTTAAACTACGAGCAGTACTTC. Encoded protein: CASSREQLNYEQYF.

The chain recombines TRBV27 with TRBJ2-1; a possible D gene is TRBD1 (6 bases). With 4 bases removed from V and 3 bases from J, the gap between germline ends came to 16 bases. The germline CDR1 and CDR2 sequences are MNHEY and SMNVEV (reference sequence). This CDR3 has 16 amino acids. The CDR3 coding sequence is TGTGCCAGCAGTTCCTTTGGGGGCAGAAACTACAATGAGCAGTTCTTC. It is translated as CASSSFGGRNYNEQFF.

With regard to this clonotype: At one boundary the junction diverges from the germline segment, which might be a read error. The V call is TRBV15, the J call TRBJ2-7; the match to TRBD2 covers 11 bases. The CDR3 is 16 amino acids. CDR1 LNHNV and CDR2 YYDKDF come from the germline V gene (reference sequence). CDR3 DNA sequence: TGTACCACCAGCATCTTAGCGGGGGGGACTAACAATGAGCAGTACTTC. This translates into CTTSILAGGTNNEQYF. Together with reference TRBV15 and TRBJ2-7, the CDR3 gives the full variable domain: DAMVIQNPRYQVTQFGKPVTLSCSQTLNHNVMYWYQQKSSQAPKLLFHYYDKDFNNEADTPDNFQSRRPNTSFCFLDIRSPGLGDTAMYLCTTSILAGGTNNEQYFGPGTRLTVT.

This clonotype has only a few counts. This sequence joins TRBV27 and TRBJ2-7; perhaps TRBD2 as D (6 bases). Germline V CDR1 and CDR2: MNHEY, SMNVEV (reference sequence). This CDR3 spans 17 amino acids. V was cut by 1 base and J by 0 bases, with 16 bases left in between. The CDR3 sequence is CASSLLVGQGGSYEQYF. The CDR3 coding sequence is TGTGCCAGCAGTTTATTGGTTGGGCAGGGAGGCTCCTACGAGCAGTACTTC.

This clonotype turned up a few times. The rearrangement links TRBV20-1 to TRBJ2-1; D is ambiguous. Germline CDR1 DFQATT, CDR2 SNEGSKA (reference sequence). This CDR3 is built from 11 residues. V dropped 0 bases and J dropped 9 bases, with 6 bases sitting between them. The CDR3 bases are TGCAGTGCTAGAGATAGAGGTGAGCAGTTCTTC. Protein: CSARDRGEQFF.

The V gene is TRBV4-1, the J gene TRBJ2-1; D remains ambiguous. The CDR3 covers 15 residues. CDR1 is MGHRA and CDR2 is YSYEKL in the germline V gene. V was trimmed by 3 bases and J by 6 bases, leaving 15 bases between them. The CDR3 here is CASSHFFAMSNEQFF. For the CDR3, the DNA is TGCGCCAGCAGCCATTTCTTCGCAATGAGCAATGAGCAGTTCTTC.

The chain couples TRBV5-1 to TRBJ2-7, with a tentative D call TRBD1 (6 bases). This CDR3 is built from 16 residues. The ends were cut back, 0 bases at V and 5 bases at J, with 18 bases in the middle. Per the germline V gene, CDR1 is SGHRS and CDR2 is YFSETQ. CDR3 nucleotides: TGCGCCAGCAGCTTGGTAACAGGGACCCTAAGAGACGAGCAGTACTTC. Protein: CASSLVTGTLRDEQYF.

V and J are TRBV11-2 and TRBJ1-2; D uncertain. The CDR3 extends over 11 amino acids. The V gene's germline CDR1 is SGHAT and CDR2 FQNNGV. V was trimmed by 6 bases and J by 10 bases, leaving 12 bases between them. CDR3 sequence: CASRLDRDYTF. In DNA, the CDR3 is TGTGCCAGCAGACTGGACCGGGACTACACCTTC.

This clonotype was picked up many times. The chain is built from TRBV7-6 and TRBJ2-5; D gene unclear. Trimming stripped 4 bases from V and 5 bases from J, with 5 bases between. This CDR3 is built from 11 residues. Germline V lookup: CDR1 SGHVS, CDR2 FNYEAQ. The CDR3 DNA follows: TGTGCCAGCAGCTCTAGGGAGACCCAGTACTTC. It specifies CASSSRETQYF. The full variable domain, with the rest looked up from reference TRBV7-6 and TRBJ2-5, is GAGVSQSPRYKVTKRGQDVALRCDPISGHVSLYWYRQALGQGPEFLTYFNYEAQQDKSGLPNDRFSAERPEGSISTLTIQRTEQRDSAMYRCASSSRETQYFGPGTRLLVL.

The chain uses TRBV6-1 and TRBJ1-4; no clear D. This CDR3 has 13 amino acids. Trimming stripped 2 bases from V and 11 bases from J, with 12 bases between. Germline lookup yields CDR1 MNHNS and CDR2 SASEGT. The CDR3 DNA reads TGTGCCAGCAGTGAAAACGTAGAGCGGAAACTGTTTTTT. Its protein is CASSENVERKLFF.

This chain uses TRBV29-1 with TRBJ1-2; TRBD1 matches at 7 bases. CDR1 and CDR2 (germline): SQVTM, ANQGSEA. CDR3 length: 14 amino acids. V lost 4 bases, J lost 6 bases, and 11 bases stayed unmatched. CDR3 amino acids: CSVGRRDREHGYTF. The CDR3 region has the DNA TGCAGCGTTGGGCGACGAGACAGGGAACATGGCTACACCTTC.

The gene calls are TRBV12-3 or TRBV12-4 and TRBJ2-5; 10 bases are shared with TRBD2. The CDR3 loop spans 16 amino acids. V lost 5 bases, J lost 5 bases, and 11 bases stayed unmatched. CDR3 loop: CASSTVAGGLWETQYF. CDR3 in DNA: TGTGCCAGCAGTACCGTAGCGGGAGGCCTATGGGAGACCCAGTACTTC.

This clonotype was seen only once. This chain joins TRBV3-1 and TRBJ2-1; the match to TRBD2 covers 14 bases. Germline V gene sequence: CDR1 LGHDT, CDR2 YNNKEL (reference sequence). The CDR3 has 16 residues. The V and J ends lost 7 bases and 4 bases, in that order; junction bases with no gene match: 6. This CDR3 is CASTRLAGGSYNEQFF. CDR3 bases: TGTGCCAGCACCCGACTAGCGGGAGGGTCTTACAATGAGCAGTTCTTC.

CDR3 sequence: CSVAGLSSYNEQYF. The CDR3 nucleotides are TGCAGCGTTGCCGGGCTGAGCTCCTACAATGAGCAGTACTTC. The chain recombines TRBV29-1 with TRBJ2-7, with unresolved D. Looked up from germline, CDR1 is SQVTM and CDR2 is ANQGSEA. V was trimmed by 4 bases and J by 7 bases, leaving 20 bases between them. CDR3 length: 14 amino acids.

The chain couples TRBV6-5 to TRBJ1-2; no reliable D call. Germline values: CDR1 MNHEY, CDR2 SVGAGI. V dropped 0 bases and J dropped 7 bases, with 18 bases sitting between them. This CDR3 has 16 residues. The CDR3: CASSYSNPGLGIGYTF. The CDR3 nucleotides read TGTGCCAGCAGTTACTCGAATCCTGGTTTGGGGATTGGCTACACCTTC.

This clonotype was counted many times. This sequence joins TRBV4-1 and TRBJ2-5, with a possible D match to TRBD2 (6 bases). The CDR3 loop spans 15 amino acids. The germline CDR1 and CDR2 sequences are MGHRA and YSYEKL. Deletions cut 1 base from V and 4 bases from J, with 13 bases between. CDR3 protein: CASSQGILEGETQYF. The DNA of the CDR3 is TGCGCCAGCAGCCAAGGGATCCTGGAGGGAGAGACCCAGTACTTC.